Listed here is a single TCR beta chain. The antigen is undetermined. Primary, local recurrence and metastasis osteosarcoma tumors were taken after treatment from poor-prognosis patients. The data derive from a study of the immune and genomic landscape of osteosarcoma. Only in-frame clones appear in the TCRdb table, and some are missing; sequencing was by immunoSEQ multiplex PCR. The sample shows about 10,000 clones, approximately 64% of them seen only once. From germline, CDR1 is GTSNPN and CDR2 SVGIG (reference sequence). V lost 4 bases and J lost 2, with 9 bases in between. This CDR3 has 13 amino acids. Findings and caveats of the study: Clonality was low: mean about 0.083, highest around 0.33, suggesting limited expansion. Clonality was benchmarked against external normal skin and healthy blood data. Productive clonality stayed low overall, though C3 exceeded C1.

Sequencing was performed on osteosarcoma tumor tissue from the lung. This chain connects TRBV30 to TRBJ1-3; D unresolved. This clonotype originated in a human donor with osteosarcoma. CDR3 nucleotide sequence: TGTGCCTGGAAACGGGCGGCTGGAAACACCATATATTTT. Translation gives CAWKRAAGNTIYF.